Each of the 26 T cell receptor beta chains below was sequenced from the same sample in a study of T cell changes during pregnancy in multiple sclerosis. The method was immunoSEQ multiplex PCR; TCRdb's version includes in-frame clones alone and lacks a portion of them. The data show some 99,000 clones, with approximately 93% seen just once and roughly 0.95% held by the top ten. The starting material was peripheral blood, obtained after pregnancy. The receptors were gathered from a female donor with multiple sclerosis, enrolled in a pregnancy study.

J is TRBJ1-2 and V is TRBV5-6; no reliable D call. The CDR3 contains 16 residues. V shed 3 bases and J shed 4 bases, with 19 bases lying between them. Germline V gene sequence: CDR1 SGHDT, CDR2 YYEEEE. The CDR3 sequence is CASSWSRGGLLYGYTF. Here the CDR3 DNA reads TGTGCCAGCAGCTGGAGTCGAGGAGGACTCCTCTATGGCTACACCTTC. Looking up the rest from reference TRBV5-6 and TRBJ1-2 gives the full variable domain: DAGVTQSPTHLIKTRGQQVTLRCSPKSGHDTVSWYQQALGQGPQFIFQYYEEEERQRGNFPDRFSGHQFPNYSSELNVNALLLGDSALYLCASSWSRGGLLYGYTFGSGTRLTVV.

This clone was counted once. This chain links TRBV9 with TRBJ2-7, with TRBD1 identical over 10 bases. V gave up 4 bases and J gave up 7 bases; unmatched junction bases: 8. CDR1 is SGDLS, CDR2 YYNGEE, per germline. CDR3 size: 14 residues. The CDR3 reads CASSTGTGVGEQYF. CDR3 DNA: TGTGCCAGCAGCACCGGGACAGGGGTGGGGGAGCAGTACTTC.

The CDR3 DNA sequence: TGTGCCAGCTTCAGCGGGAGGGCCTACGAGCAGTACTTC. It specifies CASFSGRAYEQYF. The chain links TRBV5-4 to TRBJ2-7; 10 bases line up with TRBD2. The V gene's germline CDR1 is SGHNT and CDR2 YYREEE (reference sequence). Trimming removed 7 bases from V and 2 bases from J; junction bases left unmatched: 3. The CDR3 has 13 amino acids.

This clone appeared once. This sequence joins TRBV29-1 and TRBJ1-1; D is uncertain. The CDR3 is 11 residues long. In germline, CDR1 is SQVTM, CDR2 ANQGSEA. Between the trimmed V and J ends, which lost 3 bases and 7 bases, there was a span of 9 bases. The CDR3 DNA is TGCAGCGTTGACCGGGGTTTTGAAGCTTTCTTT. It specifies CSVDRGFEAFF.

The chain recombines TRBV25-1 with TRBJ1-1, with TRBD1 matching 9 bases. The CDR3 extends over 14 amino acids. V lost 6 bases to trimming and J lost 1 base; unmatched junction nucleotides: 3. Germline V gene lookup returns CDR1 MGHDK and CDR2 SYGVNS. DNA of the CDR3: TGTGCCAGCAGCACAGGGGGCTGGAACACTGAAGCTTTCTTT. Translating gives CASSTGGWNTEAFF.

V is TRBV7-9 and J is TRBJ2-3; 7 nucleotides match TRBD2. CDR3 size: 17 residues. V shed 1 base, J shed 1 base, and the junction held 8 bases outside the gene matches. Germline V gene sequence: CDR1 SEHNR, CDR2 FQNEAQ (reference sequence). The CDR3 sequence is CASSLEIPLAGTDTQYF. The CDR3 DNA is TGTGCCAGCAGCTTAGAAATTCCGCTAGCGGGCACAGATACGCAGTATTTT.

This chain links TRBV19 with TRBJ1-2; 9 positions match TRBD1. J was trimmed by 8 bases and V by 7 bases; bases with no gene match: 5. CDR1 and CDR2 from the germline V gene are LNHDA and SQIVND (reference sequence). CDR3 size: 12 residues. DNA for the CDR3: TGTGCCAGTACCCGGACAGGGGCGGGCTACACCTTC. Encoded protein: CASTRTGAGYTF.

The chain uses TRBV6-1 and TRBJ1-2; 7 bases fit TRBD1. The CDR3 has 12 residues. Germline loops: CDR1 MNHNS, CDR2 SASEGT. Trimming removed 6 bases from V and 5 bases from J; junction bases left unmatched: 3. CDR3 DNA: TGTGCCAGCAGGGGACAGAGATATGGCTACACCTTC. Its protein is CASRGQRYGYTF.

As DNA, the CDR3 is TGCGCCAGCAGCCAAGTTCCACTAGCTCCCTACGAGCAGTACTTC. Encoded protein: CASSQVPLAPYEQYF. The rearrangement joins TRBV4-1 to TRBJ2-7, with D perhaps TRBD2 (6 bases). This CDR3 spans 15 amino acids. V lost 1 base and J 2 bases, leaving 12 bases between the germline ends. CDR1 and CDR2 (germline): MGHRA, YSYEKL.

CDR3 region: CASSFVAGDEQYF. The CDR3 DNA reads TGCGCCAGCAGCTTTGTTGCGGGAGACGAGCAGTACTTC. This rearrangement joins TRBV5-1 to TRBJ2-7; 7 bases are shared with TRBD2. Germline V gene sequence: CDR1 SGHRS, CDR2 YFSETQ. The CDR3 contains 13 residues. With 2 bases clipped from V and 5 bases from J, the junction kept 4 bases outside the gene matches.

This chain links TRBV28 with TRBJ1-1; 9 bases are a match to TRBD1. Germline values: CDR1 MDHEN, CDR2 SYDVKM. The CDR3 consists of 14 residues. V shed 3 bases and J 6 bases; nucleotides not matched to a gene: 5. The chain's CDR3 is CASSLNRGRPEAFF. DNA for the CDR3: TGTGCCAGCAGTTTGAACAGGGGGCGACCTGAAGCTTTCTTT.

In nucleotides, the CDR3 is TGCAGCGTTGAATATAATGACAGGGGAGCCTACGAGCAGTACTTC. Translating gives CSVEYNDRGAYEQYF. The chain joins TRBV29-1 to TRBJ2-7; 8 nucleotides agree with TRBD1. J was trimmed by 2 bases and V by 2 bases; bases with no gene match: 8. This CDR3 has 15 residues. Germline V CDR1 and CDR2: SQVTM, ANQGSEA.

CDR3 residues: CASSLVGSNYGYTF. The CDR3, as DNA: TGTGCCAGCAGCTTAGTGGGCAGTAACTATGGCTACACCTTC. V gene TRBV7-9 combines with J gene TRBJ1-2; D gene unclear. Trimming took off 1 base at V and 1 base at J, with 7 bases between the two ends. The CDR3 is 14 residues long. The germline V gene has CDR1 SEHNR and CDR2 FQNEAQ (reference sequence).

This clone is a singleton in its sample. The chain links TRBV29-1 to TRBJ1-2; 9 bases are shared with TRBD1. With V trimmed by 7 bases and J by 4 bases, 4 bases remained unmatched. CDR1 is SQVTM, CDR2 ANQGSEA, per germline. The CDR3 spans 12 residues. The DNA of the CDR3 is TGCAGCGCTGCGGGACAGGGCTATGGCTACACCTTC. Its protein product is CSAAGQGYGYTF.

J is TRBJ2-7 and V is TRBV11-2, with 8 bases that match TRBD1. Germline CDR1 reads SGHAT; CDR2 reads FQNNGV. This CDR3 is 14 amino acids long. J gave up 4 bases and V 5 bases, and 7 bases lay outside the gene matches. The chain's CDR3 is CASSLRTGRYEQYF. CDR3 in DNA: TGTGCCAGCAGCCTCCGGACAGGGAGGTACGAGCAGTACTTC.

The chain has TRBV6-5 and TRBJ1-2; TRBD1 is a possible D gene (6 bases). Germline CDR1 reads MNHEY; CDR2 reads SVGAGI. The CDR3 runs to 13 residues. V lost 3 bases to trimming and J lost 4 bases, with 9 bases between them. The CDR3 here is CASSYDRIYGYTF. CDR3 bases: TGTGCCAGCAGTTATGACAGGATCTATGGCTACACCTTC.

The chain joins TRBV19 to TRBJ2-7, with D uncertain. This CDR3 has 12 residues. Germline V gene sequence: CDR1 LNHDA, CDR2 SQIVND (reference sequence). The germline V and J ends were trimmed by 6 bases and 2 bases, with 8 bases remaining between them. The CDR3 here is CASSPSPYEQYF. CDR3 coding DNA: TGTGCCAGTAGCCCCAGTCCCTACGAGCAGTACTTC.

CDR3 residues: CASSPPLAGGRYEQYF. The CDR3 coding sequence is TGTGCCAGCAGCCCCCCTTTAGCGGGAGGACGATACGAGCAGTACTTC. The V call is TRBV6-6, the J call TRBJ2-7, with TRBD2 identical over 10 bases. Germline values: CDR1 MNHNY, CDR2 SVGAGI (reference sequence). J lost 4 bases, V lost 6 bases, and 12 bases had no gene match. The CDR3 contains 16 residues.

The rearrangement links TRBV28 to TRBJ2-7; 11 bases align to TRBD2. The J segment lost 3 bases and the V segment lost 5 bases, leaving 9 bases of the junction unmatched. CDR1 MDHEN and CDR2 SYDVKM come from the germline V gene. The CDR3 totals 16 residues. In nucleotides, the CDR3 is TGTGCCAGCAGTCCCCAAGGACTAGCGGGCTTCTACGAGCAGTACTTC. It yields the protein CASSPQGLAGFYEQYF.

CDR3 protein: CASSFEGFFIQYF. The DNA of the CDR3 is TGTGCCAGCAGTTTCGAGGGTTTCTTCATTCAGTACTTC. The chain is built from TRBV28 and TRBJ2-4; D perhaps matches TRBD2 (5 bases). Trimming took 3 bases from V and 9 from J, leaving 12 bases between them. Germline-derived CDR1 and CDR2 are MDHEN and SYDVKM. The CDR3 loop spans 13 amino acids.

The J gene is TRBJ2-7, the V gene TRBV7-9; 7 bases are a match to TRBD1. The CDR3 covers 12 residues. The V segment lost 0 bases and the J segment 11 bases; nucleotides outside the gene matches: 4. The germline V gene encodes CDR1 SEHNR and CDR2 FQNEAQ (reference sequence). The CDR3, as DNA: TGTGCCAGCAGCTTAGCGCAGGGGGAGAAGTACTTC. It specifies CASSLAQGEKYF.

The chain employs TRBV4-1 and TRBJ2-1; no clear D. This CDR3 region has 15 residues. Germline lookup yields CDR1 MGHRA and CDR2 YSYEKL. V gave up 0 bases and J gave up 8 bases, with 14 bases separating them. The CDR3 protein is CASSQDLPSRHEQFF. CDR3 nucleotides: TGCGCCAGCAGCCAAGATTTGCCTAGTAGGCATGAGCAGTTCTTC.

V usage is TRBV27 and J usage is TRBJ2-1; no definite D call. V lost 2 bases and J lost 3, with 8 bases in between. This CDR3 region has 14 residues. Germline CDR1 reads MNHEY; CDR2 reads SMNVEV (reference sequence). The CDR3 here is CASSLGQVYNEQFF. CDR3 DNA: TGTGCCAGCAGTTTAGGTCAGGTCTACAATGAGCAGTTCTTC.

The chain couples TRBV30 to TRBJ1-3; no reliable D call. Trimming cost V 0 bases and J 0 bases, with 6 bases left between them. CDR1 GTSNPN and CDR2 SVGIG come from the germline V gene (reference sequence). The CDR3 sequence is 14 residues long. Here the CDR3 DNA reads TGTGCCTGGAGTGTAGCTGTCTCTGGAAACACCATATATTTT. Translated, it gives CAWSVAVSGNTIYF.

This clone was seen once. This chain links TRBV18 with TRBJ1-3; D is possibly TRBD1 (5 bases). This CDR3 region has 16 residues. Germline V gene sequence: CDR1 KGHSH, CDR2 LQKENI. The V gene lost 3 bases and the J gene lost 1 base, with 13 bases spanning the gap. The CDR3 is CASSPEIRGSGNTIYF. CDR3 bases: TGTGCCAGCTCACCGGAGATAAGGGGATCTGGAAACACCATATATTTT.

The CDR3 spells CASSSGLAGAEQYF. The CDR3 DNA reads as TGTGCCAGCAGTTCCGGACTAGCGGGGGCCGAGCAGTACTTC. This chain uses TRBV27 with TRBJ2-7, with TRBD2 identical over 13 bases. CDR1 is MNHEY and CDR2 is SMNVEV in the germline V gene (reference sequence). With 4 bases clipped from V and 6 bases from J, the junction kept 3 bases outside the gene matches. The CDR3 covers 14 residues.